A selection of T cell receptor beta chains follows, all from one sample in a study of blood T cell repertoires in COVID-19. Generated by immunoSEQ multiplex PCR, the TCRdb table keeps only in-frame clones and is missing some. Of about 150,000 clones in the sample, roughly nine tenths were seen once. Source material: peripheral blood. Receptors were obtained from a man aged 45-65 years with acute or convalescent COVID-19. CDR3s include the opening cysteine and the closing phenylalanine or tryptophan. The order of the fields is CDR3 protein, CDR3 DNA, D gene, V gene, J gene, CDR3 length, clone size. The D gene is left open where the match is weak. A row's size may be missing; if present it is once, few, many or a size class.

CDR3 protein: CASSLLGTGGGNTIYF
CDR3 DNA: TGTGCCAGCAGCTTGCTCGGGACAGGAGGTGGAAACACCATATATTTT
D gene: TRBD1
V gene: TRBV5-4
J gene: TRBJ1-3
CDR3 length: 16
clone size: .

CDR3 protein: CASSARGDSNTGELFF
CDR3 DNA: TGTGCCAGCAGTGCCAGGGGGGACAGCAACACCGGGGAGCTGTTTTTT
D gene: .
V gene: TRBV6-1
J gene: TRBJ2-2
CDR3 length: 16
clone size: .

CDR3 protein: CASSQVRDQPQHF
CDR3 DNA: TGTGCCAGCAGCCAAGTCAGGGATCAGCCCCAGCATTTT
D gene: .
V gene: TRBV3-1/TRBV3-2
J gene: TRBJ1-5
CDR3 length: 13
clone size: .

CDR3 protein: CASSYRDRSFYNEQFF
CDR3 DNA: TGCGCCAGCAGCTACCGGGACAGAAGTTTCTACAATGAGCAGTTCTTC
D gene: TRBD1
V gene: TRBV5-1
J gene: TRBJ2-1
CDR3 length: 16
clone size: .

CDR3 protein: CASSLTGSGRRYEQYF
CDR3 DNA: TGTGCCAGCAGTTTAACCGGGAGCGGGAGGAGGTACGAGCAGTACTTC
D gene: TRBD2
V gene: TRBV27
J gene: TRBJ2-7
CDR3 length: 16
clone size: .

CDR3 protein: CASSLVAGSVTGELFF
CDR3 DNA: TGTGCCAGCAGCTTAGTGGCAGGTAGCGTTACCGGGGAGCTGTTTTTT
D gene: .
V gene: TRBV7-6
J gene: TRBJ2-2
CDR3 length: 16
clone size: once

CDR3 protein: CASSVQPSYHNEQFF
CDR3 DNA: TGTGCCAGCAGCGTACAACCTAGCTACCACAATGAGCAGTTCTTC
D gene: .
V gene: TRBV9
J gene: TRBJ2-1
CDR3 length: 15
clone size: few

CDR3 protein: CASSYSGGYNEQFF
CDR3 DNA: TGTGCCAGCAGTTACTCGGGGGGGTACAATGAGCAGTTCTTC
D gene: TRBD2
V gene: TRBV6-6
J gene: TRBJ2-1
CDR3 length: 14
clone size: .

CDR3 protein: CASSLGWLALASGANVLTF
CDR3 DNA: TGTGCCAGCAGTTTAGGCTGGCTAGCGTTAGCCTCTGGGGCCAACGTCCTGACTTTC
D gene: .
V gene: TRBV28
J gene: TRBJ2-6
CDR3 length: 19
clone size: .

CDR3 protein: CATSDSGTVYNEQFF
CDR3 DNA: TGTGCCACCAGTGATTCCGGGACAGTATACAATGAGCAGTTCTTC
D gene: TRBD1
V gene: TRBV24-1
J gene: TRBJ2-1
CDR3 length: 15
clone size: once

CDR3 protein: CASGSGRAHNEQFF
CDR3 DNA: TGTGCCAGCGGTAGCGGGAGGGCACACAATGAGCAGTTCTTC
D gene: TRBD2
V gene: TRBV7-2
J gene: TRBJ2-1
CDR3 length: 14
clone size: .

CDR3 protein: CASSSPGLASSYEQYF
CDR3 DNA: TGTGCCAGCAGCTCTCCGGGACTAGCGAGCTCCTACGAGCAGTACTTC
D gene: TRBD2
V gene: TRBV5-4
J gene: TRBJ2-7
CDR3 length: 16
clone size: .

CDR3 protein: CASSERLAGGATAQYF
CDR3 DNA: TGTGCCAGCAGTGAAAGACTAGCGGGAGGAGCCACGGCGCAGTATTTT
D gene: TRBD2
V gene: TRBV2
J gene: TRBJ2-3
CDR3 length: 16
clone size: once

CDR3 protein: CASSLGQVGNTIYF
CDR3 DNA: TGTGCCAGCAGCTTGGGACAGGTTGGAAACACCATATATTTT
D gene: .
V gene: TRBV5-4
J gene: TRBJ1-3
CDR3 length: 14
clone size: .

CDR3 protein: CASRAAGTVLSSPLHF
CDR3 DNA: TGTGCCAGTAGGGCCGCCGGGACAGTGTTATCATCACCCCTCCACTTT
D gene: TRBD1
V gene: TRBV19
J gene: TRBJ1-6
CDR3 length: 16
clone size: few

CDR3 protein: CASSYIGGRETQYF
CDR3 DNA: TGTGCCAGCAGTTATATCGGGGGACGGGAGACCCAGTACTTC
D gene: .
V gene: TRBV6-2/TRBV6-3
J gene: TRBJ2-5
CDR3 length: 14
clone size: few

CDR3 protein: CARQGPYENTEAFF
CDR3 DNA: TGTGCCAGACAGGGCCCCTACGAGAACACTGAAGCTTTCTTT
D gene: .
V gene: TRBV19
J gene: TRBJ1-1
CDR3 length: 14
clone size: few

CDR3 protein: CASSPGQGFGNIQYF
CDR3 DNA: TGTGCCAGCAGTCCGGGACAGGGGTTCGGAAACATTCAGTACTTC
D gene: TRBD1
V gene: TRBV28
J gene: TRBJ2-4
CDR3 length: 15
clone size: .

CDR3 protein: CASSLGSPTGSYNEQFF
CDR3 DNA: TGTGCCAGCAGCTTAGGAAGCCCGACTGGCTCCTACAATGAGCAGTTCTTC
D gene: .
V gene: TRBV7-2
J gene: TRBJ2-1
CDR3 length: 17
clone size: .

CDR3 protein: CATSRGGPQHF
CDR3 DNA: TGTGCCACCAGCAGAGGCGGACCCCAGCATTTT
D gene: .
V gene: TRBV15
J gene: TRBJ1-5
CDR3 length: 11
clone size: .

CDR3 protein: CASSSTGQGGSSYNSPLHF
CDR3 DNA: TGTGCCAGCAGTTCCACGGGCCAGGGGGGAAGCTCCTATAATTCACCCCTCCACTTT
D gene: TRBD1
V gene: TRBV27
J gene: TRBJ1-6
CDR3 length: 19
clone size: .

CDR3 protein: CASNGQIGEKLFF
CDR3 DNA: TGTGCCAGTAATGGACAGATCGGTGAAAAACTGTTTTTT
D gene: .
V gene: TRBV19
J gene: TRBJ1-4
CDR3 length: 13
clone size: .

CDR3 protein: CASSFVAGDKQETQYF
CDR3 DNA: TGTGCCAGCAGTTTTGTAGCGGGAGATAAACAAGAGACCCAGTACTTC
D gene: TRBD2
V gene: TRBV27
J gene: TRBJ2-5
CDR3 length: 16
clone size: .

CDR3 protein: CASSRSGGRANTEAFF
CDR3 DNA: TGTGCCAGCAGCCGATCTGGCGGCAGGGCGAACACTGAAGCTTTCTTT
D gene: .
V gene: TRBV2
J gene: TRBJ1-1
CDR3 length: 16
clone size: .

CDR3 protein: CASRKTDYEQYF
CDR3 DNA: TGCGCCAGCAGAAAAACAGACTACGAGCAGTACTTC
D gene: .
V gene: TRBV5-1
J gene: TRBJ2-7
CDR3 length: 12
clone size: .

CDR3 protein: CASSPQVAGELFF
CDR3 DNA: TGCGCCAGCAGCCCCCAAGTAGCCGGGGAGCTGTTTTTT
D gene: .
V gene: TRBV4-1
J gene: TRBJ2-2
CDR3 length: 13
clone size: .

CDR3 protein: CASSWGTATNEKLFF
CDR3 DNA: TGCGCCAGCAGCTGGGGGACAGCAACTAATGAAAAACTGTTTTTT
D gene: TRBD1
V gene: TRBV5-1
J gene: TRBJ1-4
CDR3 length: 15
clone size: .

CDR3 protein: CASSSPTSGQETQYF
CDR3 DNA: TGTGCCAGCAGTTCGCCTACTAGCGGACAAGAGACCCAGTACTTC
D gene: TRBD2
V gene: TRBV28
J gene: TRBJ2-5
CDR3 length: 15
clone size: .

CDR3 protein: CASRTDSRYEQYF
CDR3 DNA: TGTGCCAGCAGGACGGACAGCCGCTACGAGCAGTACTTC
D gene: .
V gene: TRBV12-3/TRBV12-4
J gene: TRBJ2-7
CDR3 length: 13
clone size: .

CDR3 protein: CASSFTEYQETQYF
CDR3 DNA: TGTGCCAGCAGCTTCACAGAATACCAAGAGACCCAGTACTTC
D gene: .
V gene: TRBV11-2
J gene: TRBJ2-5
CDR3 length: 14
clone size: .

CDR3 protein: CAWSGQGSKNIQYF
CDR3 DNA: TGTGCCTGGAGTGGTCAGGGGTCCAAAAACATTCAGTACTTC
D gene: .
V gene: TRBV30
J gene: TRBJ2-4
CDR3 length: 14
clone size: .

CDR3 protein: CASSPTSGRALYEQYF
CDR3 DNA: TGTGCCAGCAGCCCAACGAGCGGGAGAGCTCTCTACGAGCAGTACTTC
D gene: TRBD2
V gene: TRBV7-9
J gene: TRBJ2-7
CDR3 length: 16
clone size: .

CDR3 protein: CASSSIGSGTYNEQFF
CDR3 DNA: TGTGCCAGCAGTTCCATTGGTAGCGGGACTTACAATGAGCAGTTCTTC
D gene: TRBD2
V gene: TRBV27
J gene: TRBJ2-1
CDR3 length: 16
clone size: .

CDR3 protein: CASSSTGGSYNEQFF
CDR3 DNA: TGTGCCAGCAGTTCCACAGGGGGCTCCTACAATGAGCAGTTCTTC
D gene: TRBD1
V gene: TRBV27
J gene: TRBJ2-1
CDR3 length: 15
clone size: .

CDR3 protein: CASSAPSHTDEQFF
CDR3 DNA: TGTGCCAGCAGCGCCCCGTCCCACACCGATGAGCAGTTCTTC
D gene: .
V gene: TRBV9
J gene: TRBJ2-1
CDR3 length: 14
clone size: .

CDR3 protein: CASSVGGTGGQFF
CDR3 DNA: TGTGCCAGCAGCGTAGGCGGAACAGGTGGGCAGTTCTTC
D gene: .
V gene: TRBV9
J gene: TRBJ2-1
CDR3 length: 13
clone size: .

CDR3 protein: CASKYRNRGPMNTEAFF
CDR3 DNA: TGTGCCAGCAAGTACCGTAACAGGGGACCCATGAACACTGAAGCTTTCTTT
D gene: TRBD1
V gene: TRBV7-3
J gene: TRBJ1-1
CDR3 length: 17
clone size: .

CDR3 protein: CASSVSGTGKAFF
CDR3 DNA: TGTGCCAGCAGCGTCTCCGGGACTGGAAAAGCTTTCTTT
D gene: .
V gene: TRBV11-3
J gene: TRBJ1-1
CDR3 length: 13
clone size: .

CDR3 protein: CASSSNRDYILAKNIQYF
CDR3 DNA: TGTGCCAGTAGTAGTAATAGGGACTATATCCTAGCCAAAAACATTCAGTACTTC
D gene: TRBD2
V gene: TRBV19
J gene: TRBJ2-4
CDR3 length: 18
clone size: .

CDR3 protein: CASSYVTGAQPQHF
CDR3 DNA: TGTGCCAGCAGTTACGTGACAGGGGCCCAGCCCCAGCATTTT
D gene: TRBD1
V gene: TRBV6-6
J gene: TRBJ1-5
CDR3 length: 14
clone size: .

CDR3 protein: CASSPYREGNQPQHF
CDR3 DNA: TGCGCCAGCAGCCCCTACCGGGAGGGCAATCAGCCCCAGCATTTT
D gene: .
V gene: TRBV4-1
J gene: TRBJ1-5
CDR3 length: 15
clone size: .

CDR3 protein: CASSRWEITGGLNTEAFF
CDR3 DNA: TGCGCCAGCAGCCGGTGGGAAATCACAGGGGGGCTGAACACTGAAGCTTTCTTT
D gene: TRBD1
V gene: TRBV4-3
J gene: TRBJ1-1
CDR3 length: 18
clone size: .